The 19 T cell receptor beta chains listed next were all sequenced from one sample in a study of T cell repertoires in cytomegalovirus infection. TCRdb independently ran MiXCR on the reads; one entry per CDR3 protein. Of 400,000 to 600,000 distinct CDR3 sequences listed, about 44% are singletons. These receptors lack a known antigen. Sample: cultured PBMCs, taken from culture after CMV antigen stimulation. The receptors were gathered from a human donor in good health (CMV status not recorded). Some clones in this sample may be carry-over from other donors' samples.

In its sample, this clonotype was seen a few times. This sequence joins TRBV27 and TRBJ1-2; D unresolved. Germline values: CDR1 MNHEY, CDR2 SMNVEV (reference sequence). The CDR3 runs to 14 residues. Trimming pared 0 bases from V and 8 bases from J, leaving 13 bases between. This CDR3 is CASSLSAHTGGYTF. DNA for the CDR3: TGTGCCAGCAGTTTATCCGCCCACACTGGGGGCTACACCTTC.

The chain has TRBV6-1 and TRBJ1-2; TRBD1 is a possible D gene (6 bases). This CDR3 spans 13 amino acids. V lost 5 bases, J lost 4 bases, and 11 bases lay in between. The germline gives CDR1 MNHNS, CDR2 SASEGT. The CDR3 spells CASSPDSFYGYTF. Written as DNA, the CDR3 is TGTGCCAGCAGTCCGGACAGCTTCTATGGCTACACCTTC.

The V gene is TRBV11-2, the J gene TRBJ1-4; D perhaps matches TRBD1 (5 bases). V lost 5 bases to trimming and J lost 8 bases, with 21 bases between them. The germline V gene has CDR1 SGHAT and CDR2 FQNNGV. The CDR3 is 16 amino acids. CDR3 sequence (DNA): TGTGCCAGCAGCGTTTCGGACGTGGGGGGACGGGAAAAACTGTTTTTT. Protein: CASSVSDVGGREKLFF.

This clonotype was seen only a few times. The rearrangement links TRBV6-5 to TRBJ1-5; no reliable D call. Germline loops: CDR1 MNHEY, CDR2 SVGAGI. The V gene lost 8 bases and the J gene lost 5 bases, with 13 bases spanning the gap. CDR3 size: 13 residues. CDR3 coding DNA: TGTGCCAGCCGCCGGGCCCGGGATCAGCCCCAGCATTTT. Translating it yields CASRRARDQPQHF.

V is TRBV7-9 and J is TRBJ2-3; D not certain. The CDR3 sequence is 12 residues long. Germline V gene data show CDR1 as SEHNR and CDR2 as FQNEAQ (reference sequence). The ends were cut back, 4 bases at V and 5 bases at J, with 7 bases in the middle. The CDR3 DNA reads as TGTGCCAGCAGCTCTGCAGTAGATACGCAGTATTTT. It encodes CASSSAVDTQYF.

The chain couples TRBV7-2 to TRBJ2-5; TRBD1 or TRBD2 may be the D gene (5 bases each). Per germline, CDR1 SGHTA and CDR2 FQGNSA. V gave up 0 bases and J gave up 4 bases, with 18 bases separating them. This CDR3 has 17 residues. The CDR3 DNA reads as TGTGCCAGCAGCTTAGCCCCCACCGGGACCCAGCGAGAGACCCAGTACTTC. Its translation is CASSLAPTGTQRETQYF.

This clonotype has only a few counts. The rearrangement links TRBV7-9 to TRBJ2-1; D is possibly TRBD1 (5 bases). V lost 5 bases and J 5 bases, leaving 22 bases between the germline ends. The CDR3 consists of 17 residues. CDR1 and CDR2 from the germline V gene are SEHNR and FQNEAQ (reference sequence). The CDR3 loop is CASSNNRKFNGHNEQFF. In nucleotides, the CDR3 is TGTGCCAGCAGCAACAACAGGAAATTTAATGGTCACAATGAGCAGTTCTTC.

This clonotype was recorded a few times. V is TRBV7-2 and J is TRBJ1-2, with D uncertain. CDR1 is SGHTA and CDR2 is FQGNSA in the germline V gene. The CDR3 spans 12 residues. Trimming pared 2 bases from V and 8 bases from J, leaving 9 bases between. The CDR3 region has the DNA TGTGCCAGCAGCTTAAACATCGGCGGCTACACCTTC. Its protein product is CASSLNIGGYTF. Full variable domain (missing parts from reference TRBV7-2 and TRBJ1-2): GAGVSQSPSNKVTEKGKDVELRCDPISGHTALYWYRQSLGQGLEFLIYFQGNSAPDKSGLPSDRFSAERTGGSVSTLTIQRTQQEDSAVYLCASSLNIGGYTFGSGTRLTVV.

This clonotype came up a few times. This chain links TRBV7-9 with TRBJ1-2; 7 positions match TRBD1. Germline CDR1 reads SEHNR; CDR2 reads FQNEAQ (reference sequence). This CDR3 is 13 amino acids long. V trimming: 11 bases; J trimming: 4 bases; junction bases outside the gene matches: 10. The DNA of the CDR3 is TGTGCCGGAGGGGGACAGTTCGGCTATGGCTACACCTTC. Its protein is CAGGGQFGYGYTF.

This clonotype was seen a few times. This chain uses TRBV12-3 or TRBV12-4 with TRBJ1-5; D not resolved. V was shortened by 5 bases and J by 1 base, with 15 bases between the two germline ends. The CDR3 runs 16 residues. CDR3 in DNA: TGTGCCAGCAGTCCCGTGGGAGGAGGCAGCAATCAGCCCCAGCATTTT. Translating gives CASSPVGGGSNQPQHF.

The J gene is TRBJ2-7, the V gene TRBV7-2; 9 nucleotides line up with TRBD2. V lost 5 bases, J lost 2 bases, and 7 bases stayed unmatched. Looked up from germline, CDR1 is SGHTA and CDR2 is FQGNSA. CDR3 length: 15 residues. CDR3 amino acids: CASSPGLATTYEQYF. CDR3 coding DNA: TGTGCCAGCAGCCCTGGACTAGCGACGACCTACGAGCAGTACTTC.

In its sample, this clonotype was seen a few times. The J gene is TRBJ1-1, the V gene TRBV7-2; TRBD1 is a possible D gene (6 bases). From germline, CDR1 is SGHTA and CDR2 FQGNSA. Trimming shortened V by 5 bases and J by 11 bases, and 18 bases separated the two germline ends. This CDR3 is 13 amino acids long. The CDR3 nucleotides read TGTGCCAGCAGCCTCCAGACCCGGGACACGGCTTTCTTT. Residues: CASSLQTRDTAFF.

The table lists this clonotype with a few counts. The chain links TRBV6-5 to TRBJ2-7; 10 bases line up with TRBD2. The CDR3 spans 15 residues. The V gene's germline CDR1 is MNHEY and CDR2 SVGAGI. Trimming took 2 bases from V and 2 from J; bases not matched to a gene: 3. The CDR3 sequence: CASSYGTSDTYEQYF. The DNA of the CDR3 is TGTGCCAGCAGTTACGGGACTAGCGACACCTACGAGCAGTACTTC.

This clonotype was counted only a few times. The chain employs TRBV6-5 and TRBJ1-1; unclear D gene. V lost 4 bases and J lost 1, with 10 bases in between. The CDR3 runs to 14 residues. Germline-derived CDR1 and CDR2 are MNHEY and SVGAGI. The CDR3 loop is CASSSRSQNTEAFF. The CDR3 bases are TGTGCCAGCAGTTCCAGGTCCCAGAACACTGAAGCTTTCTTT.

The chain links TRBV12-3 or TRBV12-4 to TRBJ2-7, with D perhaps matching TRBD1 or TRBD2 (5 bases each). CDR3 length: 13 amino acids. The V and J ends lost 1 base and 6 bases respectively, with 10 bases between them. The CDR3 coding sequence is TGTGCCAGCAGTTTAGACAGGAGGAGCGAGCAGTACTTC. Translated: CASSLDRRSEQYF.

The rearrangement joins TRBV6-1 to TRBJ2-7, with TRBD2 matching 8 bases. This CDR3 has 14 residues. Germline V gene sequence: CDR1 MNHNS, CDR2 SASEGT. Germline trimming cut 5 bases from V and 3 bases from J; bases unmatched to any gene: 6. In DNA, the CDR3 is TGTGCCAGCAGTTACAGCGGGAGAGTCTACGAGCAGTACTTC. Protein product: CASSYSGRVYEQYF.

The rearrangement links TRBV3-1 to TRBJ2-7; 8 bases are shared with TRBD1. The germline CDR1 and CDR2 sequences are LGHDT and YNNKEL (reference sequence). This CDR3 region has 15 residues. With 4 bases clipped from V and 2 bases from J, the junction kept 7 bases outside the gene matches. The CDR3 DNA follows: TGTGCCAGCAGCCGAACCGGGACAGGAGCCTACGAGCAGTACTTC. Its protein product is CASSRTGTGAYEQYF.

This chain joins TRBV27 and TRBJ1-5, with 7 nucleotides matching TRBD1. The CDR3 spans 14 residues. Germline CDR1 MNHEY, CDR2 SMNVEV (reference sequence). J lost 4 bases, V lost 6 bases, and 6 bases had no gene match. CDR3 sequence reads: CASRVAGGNQPQHF. DNA for the CDR3: TGTGCCAGCAGGGTCGCAGGGGGTAATCAGCCCCAGCATTTT.

This clonotype showed up just a few times. This chain uses TRBV7-2 with TRBJ1-1, with a weak D call TRBD1 (6 bases). Trimming left V 7 bases short and J 1 base short, with 13 bases between. This CDR3 spans 14 amino acids. Germline CDR1 SGHTA, CDR2 FQGNSA. The CDR3 DNA reads TGTGCCAGCACCCCAGGGGCCGGGAACACTGAAGCTTTCTTT. It is translated as CASTPGAGNTEAFF.